One TCR beta chain is described in this entry. A read error may account for a junction end that differs from germline. TCRdb's copy holds only in-frame clones and misses some; the assay was immunoSEQ multiplex PCR. The sample includes fewer than 500,000 clones, around 90% seen only once; the top ten take more than 9%. The CDR3 contains 15 residues. From germline, CDR1 is MNHEY and CDR2 SVGEGT. Indicated treatment: 15 to 20 received Ad26.COV2.S at low or high dose, single or two shots; a few received placebo; per-sample allocation not given. Day 63 after the first injection of vaccine or placebo was the sampling time. This entry belongs to a study of Ad26.COV2.S vaccination and SARS-CoV-2 variants.

The chain combines TRBV6-2 or TRBV6-3 with TRBJ2-7; D is perhaps TRBD1 (6 bases). The starting material was peripheral blood, obtained in a trial of Ad26.COV2.S vaccine versus placebo. The source of this sequence is a person aged 18-65 years who received the Ad26.COV2.S COVID-19 vaccine or a placebo. CDR3 in DNA: TGTGCCAGCAGTAACTCCCCCCAGGGGTCCTACGAGCAGTACTTC. The encoded protein is CASSNSPQGSYEQYF.